The 5 T cell receptor beta chains given below trace back to one sample, sequenced in a study of radiotherapy plus CTLA-4 blockade in lung cancer. Sequenced by immunoSEQ multiplex PCR; TCRdb stores in-frame clones only, minus some. Here the sample spans approximately 110,000 clones, 81% being singletons. The material sequenced was peripheral blood, taken from a patient treated with radiotherapy plus ipilimumab. The receptor set was obtained from a human donor with non-small cell lung cancer that progressed on radiotherapy plus ipilimumab. Some clones in this sample may be carry-over from other donors' samples.

This CDR3 reads CASSRGGSGADTQYF. The DNA for the CDR3 is TGTGCCAGCAGCCGCGGGGGGTCGGGGGCAGATACGCAGTATTTT. The V call is TRBV6-1, the J call TRBJ2-3; 8 bases agree with TRBD2. V was clipped by 6 bases and J by 4 bases; unmatched bases: 9. Germline CDR1 MNHNS, CDR2 SASEGT. The CDR3 is 15 residues long.

The count of this clone is one. This rearrangement joins TRBV30 to TRBJ1-4; D unresolved. The ends were cut back, 5 bases at V and 5 bases at J, with 6 bases in the middle. CDR1 is GTSNPN and CDR2 is SVGIG in the germline V gene (reference sequence). The CDR3 consists of 11 residues. CDR3 in DNA: TGTGCCTGGTTTACAAATGAAAAACTGTTTTTT. Its translation is CAWFTNEKLFF.

The V call is TRBV27, the J call TRBJ2-5; D is undetermined. The J call could be wrong; TRBJ2-7 is a better fit for the DNA end. There are 14 residues in the CDR3. Germline lookup yields CDR1 MNHEY and CDR2 SMNVEV (reference sequence). CDR3 coding DNA: TGTGCCAGCAGTTTATCAGAGCTTACCTACGAGCAGTACTTC. The encoded protein is CASSLSELTYEQYF.

This sequence joins TRBV7-3 and TRBJ2-1; 9 nucleotides line up with TRBD2. The CDR3 has 17 amino acids. The trim removed 5 bases at V and 6 bases at J, leaving 14 bases unmatched. Germline CDR1 SGHTA, CDR2 FQGTGA. CDR3 nucleotide sequence: TGTGCCAGCAGCCCAGTCTTAGGAGCGGGGGGTGTCAATGAGCAGTTCTTC. It yields the protein CASSPVLGAGGVNEQFF.

This chain joins TRBV5-6 and TRBJ2-7; possible D gene TRBD2, 6 bases. This CDR3 region has 14 residues. With 1 base removed from V and 5 bases from J, the gap between germline ends came to 13 bases. Germline V gives CDR1 SGHDT, CDR2 YYEEEE. This chain's CDR3 is CASSLLAGRNEQYF. The CDR3 DNA reads as TGTGCCAGCAGCTTGCTGGCAGGGAGGAACGAGCAGTACTTC.